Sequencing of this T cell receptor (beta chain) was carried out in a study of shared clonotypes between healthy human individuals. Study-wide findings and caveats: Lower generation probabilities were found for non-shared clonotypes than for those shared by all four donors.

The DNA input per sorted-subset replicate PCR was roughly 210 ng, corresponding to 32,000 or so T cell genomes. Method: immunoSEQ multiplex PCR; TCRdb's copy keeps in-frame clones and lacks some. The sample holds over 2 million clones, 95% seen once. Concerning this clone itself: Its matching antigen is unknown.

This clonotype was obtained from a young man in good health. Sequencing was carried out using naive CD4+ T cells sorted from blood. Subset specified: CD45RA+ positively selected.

The CDR3 loop reads CASSPGHPGDQPQHF. The DNA of the CDR3 is TGTGCCAGCAGTCCAGGACACCCGGGGGATCAGCCCCAGCATTTT. The chain employs TRBV28 and TRBJ1-5; the D gene is possibly TRBD1 (5 bases). Deletions cut 5 bases from V and 5 bases from J, with 16 bases between. CDR1 and CDR2 (germline): MDHEN, SYDVKM. This CDR3 is 15 amino acids long.